Listed below are T cell receptor beta chains from one sample, sequenced in a study of blood T cell repertoires in COVID-19. TCRdb's table, derived via immunoSEQ multiplex PCR, lists solely in-frame clones and lacks some. The data hold 250,000 to 350,000 clones, with roughly 85% observed a single time. The specimen was PBMCs or T cells enriched from blood (not recorded which). These TCRs come from a woman aged 30 to 39 who had recovered from COVID-19. The CDR3 runs from the conserved cysteine through the conserved F or W. The D gene is left open where the match is weak. Clone size is shown for a subset of rows, as once, few, many or a class of expanded clone.

CDR3 DNA,CDR3 protein,clone size,V gene,J gene,D gene
TGTGCCAGCAGCCCCAAACAGGGATACTACGAGCAGTACTTC,CASSPKQGYYEQYF,NA,TRBV7-8,TRBJ2-7,NA
TGTGCCAGCAGTGAAGGGGGCAGAGAAAAACTGTTTTTT,CASSEGGREKLFF,NA,TRBV2,TRBJ1-4,NA
TGTGCCAGCAGTCGGACTGCCTTGGGATACGAGCAGTACTTC,CASSRTALGYEQYF,NA,TRBV6-5,TRBJ2-7,NA
TGTGCCACCAGTGTGAAGGGAGGCAGGGAGACCCAGTACTTC,CATSVKGGRETQYF,NA,TRBV24-1,TRBJ2-5,NA
TGTGCCAGCAGTTACTCGAAACAGTACAATGAGCAGTTCTTC,CASSYSKQYNEQFF,NA,TRBV6-5,TRBJ2-1,NA
TGTGCCAGCAGCCGGGAGACCTACAATGAGCAGTTCTTC,CASSRETYNEQFF,once,TRBV11-3,TRBJ2-1,NA
TGTGCCTGGAGGCCAGACATGAACACTGAAGCTTTCTTT,CAWRPDMNTEAFF,NA,TRBV30,TRBJ1-1,NA
TGCAGCGTTGGACAGGGGGCTGGGGGCTACACCTTC,CSVGQGAGGYTF,NA,TRBV29-1,TRBJ1-2,TRBD1
TGTGCCTGGAGTGGAAACCCGGGACAGGGGGCATTCTACGAGCAGTACTTC,CAWSGNPGQGAFYEQYF,NA,TRBV30,TRBJ2-7,TRBD1
TGTGCCAGCAGCAACAGCGGGAGTATTTACAATGAGCAGTTCTTC,CASSNSGSIYNEQFF,few,TRBV27,TRBJ2-1,TRBD2
TGTGCCAGCAGGGGGACAGGAGTCTACAATGAGCAGTTCTTC,CASRGTGVYNEQFF,NA,TRBV3-1/TRBV3-2,TRBJ2-1,TRBD1
TGTGCCTGTCGGGGATCTGGGGCCAACGTCCTGACTTTC,CACRGSGANVLTF,NA,TRBV28,TRBJ2-6,NA
TGTGCCAGCAGCCAAATCCACCCCGAGACTAGCGGGAGGGCCTACGAGCAGTACTTC,CASSQIHPETSGRAYEQYF,NA,TRBV3-1/TRBV3-2,TRBJ2-7,TRBD2
TGTGCCAGCAGCTTGGGGGACAGGGGAAAGGGAGACGGGGAGCTGTTTTTT,CASSLGDRGKGDGELFF,NA,TRBV5-4,TRBJ2-2,TRBD1
TGCGCCAGCAGCCCCAACCCCGGGACAGGCATGGACACTGAAGCTTTCTTT,CASSPNPGTGMDTEAFF,NA,TRBV5-1,TRBJ1-1,TRBD1
TGTGCCAGCAACTCTGGGACGTCAGGGGGGAATGGCTACACCTTC,CASNSGTSGGNGYTF,NA,TRBV27,TRBJ1-2,TRBD1
TGTGCCAGCAGCCCCCCGCTCAGCACAGCAGCTTTCTTT,CASSPPLSTAAFF,once,TRBV5-5,TRBJ1-1,NA
TGTGCCAGTAGACAGGGTTTCGGCTACACCTTC,CASRQGFGYTF,NA,TRBV28,TRBJ1-2,TRBD1
TGTGCCAGCAGTTCAACAGGGATCCTCTTCTACGAGCAGTACTTC,CASSSTGILFYEQYF,NA,TRBV27,TRBJ2-7,NA
TGTGCCAGCAGCTTAGTCTCCCACGGCTCCTACGAGCAGTACTTC,CASSLVSHGSYEQYF,NA,TRBV11-2,TRBJ2-7,NA
TGCAGCGTTGAGGGGCATGGCAATCAGCCCCAGCATTTT,CSVEGHGNQPQHF,NA,TRBV29-1,TRBJ1-5,NA